This T cell receptor beta chain was recovered during a study of cytomegalovirus exposure and HLA in healthy donors. The overall study: One earlier analysis, a look at roughly 170 million T cells, found roughly 110 million unique TCR beta sequences. Membership in the Caucasian-associated ancestry cluster was found for about four fifths of approximately 380 genotyped donors.

The CDR3 covers 16 residues. The germline gives CDR1 SGHRS, CDR2 YFSETQ. The V gene end was trimmed by 3 bases and the J gene end by 6 bases; junction bases not matched to a gene: 11. The PCR employed 60 Vbeta primers together with 13 Jbeta primers. Authors' data handling: In a later analysis, 60 million to 90 million unique TCR beta chains included roughly 11 million shared by two or more donors. Here immunoSEQ multiplex PCR was the method, and the copy in TCRdb shows in-frame clones only, minus some. V and J calls and clone size come straight from that table; D and trimming were deduced from the DNA. The table lists 60,000 to 75,000 clones, 65% to 80% of them singletons.

V usage is TRBV5-1 and J usage is TRBJ2-4; 8 bases match TRBD1. This TCR came from a woman aged 30 to 39 in good health and CMV-seronegative. Material: PBMCs. Here the CDR3 DNA reads TGCGCCAGCAGCTCCCCGGACAGGGATGGGGTAAACATTCAGTACTTC. Translation: CASSSPDRDGVNIQYF.